The clone carrying this TCR beta chain has just one count. What it binds is unknown. Prepared libraries of TCR beta cDNA carried unique molecular identifiers. MiXCR, run by TCRdb on the PCR reads, gives a single entry per CDR3 protein. The sample has 750,000 to 900,000 distinct CDR3 sequences, roughly 46% seen once. The germline gives CDR1 SEHNR, CDR2 FQNEAQ (reference sequence). Germline trimming cut 5 bases from V and 4 bases from J; bases unmatched to any gene: 11. The CDR3 runs to 15 residues. This entry comes from a study of post-analysis software for immune sequencing data. At the level of the study: In terms of disease course, relapsing-remitting, secondary progressive and progressive-relapsing multiple sclerosis were included.

Broader study findings: Compared with controls, patients had more of about five TRBV segments, including TRBV5-6, TRBV5-1 and TRBV20-1. The normalized Chao1 diversity of multiple sclerosis patients was significantly lower than that of controls.

This receptor was taken from a girl between 5 and 17 years old with multiple sclerosis. The chain recombines TRBV7-9 with TRBJ2-7; TRBD1 matches 7 bases. What was sequenced was blood. CDR3 sequence reads: CASSVKGATGYEQYF. In nucleotides, the CDR3 is TGTGCCAGCAGCGTCAAGGGGGCGACGGGTTACGAGCAGTACTTC.